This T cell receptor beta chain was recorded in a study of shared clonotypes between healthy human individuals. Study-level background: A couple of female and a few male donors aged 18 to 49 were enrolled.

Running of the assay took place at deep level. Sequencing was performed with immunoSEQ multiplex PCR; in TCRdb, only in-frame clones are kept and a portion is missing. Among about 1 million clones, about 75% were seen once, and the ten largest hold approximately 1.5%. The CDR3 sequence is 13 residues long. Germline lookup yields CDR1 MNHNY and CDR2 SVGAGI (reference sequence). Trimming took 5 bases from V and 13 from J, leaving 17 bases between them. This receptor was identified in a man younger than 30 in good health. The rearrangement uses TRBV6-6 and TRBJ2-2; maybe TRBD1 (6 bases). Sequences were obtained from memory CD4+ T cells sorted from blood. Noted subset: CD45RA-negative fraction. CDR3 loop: CASSPRTEQSLFF. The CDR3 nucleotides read TGTGCCAGCAGTCCCCGGACAGAACAGTCGCTGTTTTTT.